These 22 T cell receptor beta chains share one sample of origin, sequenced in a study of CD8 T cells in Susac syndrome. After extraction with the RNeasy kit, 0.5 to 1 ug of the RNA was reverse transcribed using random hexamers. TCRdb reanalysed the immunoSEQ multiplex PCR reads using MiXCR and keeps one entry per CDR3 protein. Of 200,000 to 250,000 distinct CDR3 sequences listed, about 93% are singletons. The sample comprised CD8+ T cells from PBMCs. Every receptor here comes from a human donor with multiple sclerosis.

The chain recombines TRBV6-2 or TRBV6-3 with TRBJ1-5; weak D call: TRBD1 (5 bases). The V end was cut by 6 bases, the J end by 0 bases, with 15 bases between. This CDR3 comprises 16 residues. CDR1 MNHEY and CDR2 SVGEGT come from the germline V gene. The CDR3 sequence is CASSVPGGDSNQPQHF. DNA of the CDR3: TGTGCCAGCAGCGTACCGGGAGGGGATAGCAATCAGCCCCAGCATTTT.

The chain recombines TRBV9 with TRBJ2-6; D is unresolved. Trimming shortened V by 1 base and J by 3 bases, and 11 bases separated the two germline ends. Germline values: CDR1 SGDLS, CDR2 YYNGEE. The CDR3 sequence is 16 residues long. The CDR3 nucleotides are TGTGCCAGCAGCGTACTCACTGGCGGTGGGGCCAACGTCCTGACTTTC. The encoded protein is CASSVLTGGGANVLTF.

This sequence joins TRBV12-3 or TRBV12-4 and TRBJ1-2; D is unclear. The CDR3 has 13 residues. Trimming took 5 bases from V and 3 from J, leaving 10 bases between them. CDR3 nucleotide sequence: TGTGCCAGCAGTATGCGGAGGGACTATGGCTACACCTTC. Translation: CASSMRRDYGYTF.

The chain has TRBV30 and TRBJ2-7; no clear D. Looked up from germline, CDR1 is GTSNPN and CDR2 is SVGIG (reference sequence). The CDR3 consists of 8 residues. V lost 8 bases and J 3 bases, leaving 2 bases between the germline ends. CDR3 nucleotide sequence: TGTGCCCGCTACGAGCAGTACTTC. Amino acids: CARYEQYF.

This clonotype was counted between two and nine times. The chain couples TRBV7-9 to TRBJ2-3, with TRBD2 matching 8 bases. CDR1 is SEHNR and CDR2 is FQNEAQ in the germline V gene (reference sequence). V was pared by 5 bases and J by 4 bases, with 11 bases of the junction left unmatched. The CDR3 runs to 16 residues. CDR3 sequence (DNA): TGTGCCAGCAGCGCCCCTGAGCGGGGGTTCGCAGATACGCAGTATTTT. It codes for CASSAPERGFADTQYF.

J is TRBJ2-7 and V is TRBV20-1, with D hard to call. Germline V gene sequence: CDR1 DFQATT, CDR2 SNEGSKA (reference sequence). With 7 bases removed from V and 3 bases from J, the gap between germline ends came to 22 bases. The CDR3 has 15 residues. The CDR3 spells CSVPPPRKRGYEQYF. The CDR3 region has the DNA TGCAGTGTTCCCCCCCCCAGGAAGAGAGGCTACGAGCAGTACTTC.

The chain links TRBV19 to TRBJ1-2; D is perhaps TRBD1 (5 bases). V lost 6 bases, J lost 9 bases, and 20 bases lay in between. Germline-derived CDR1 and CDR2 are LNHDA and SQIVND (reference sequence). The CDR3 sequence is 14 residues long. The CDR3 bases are TGTGCCAGTAGCCTCGTTGGGGCAGTCGGGCGCTACACCTTC. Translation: CASSLVGAVGRYTF.

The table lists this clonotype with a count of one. For the CDR3, the DNA is TGTGCCAGCAGCGCGACAGGGGTGGATGAAGCTTTCTTT. Protein sequence: CASSATGVDEAFF. This chain joins TRBV7-3 and TRBJ1-1; 8 bases agree with TRBD1. The CDR3 loop spans 13 amino acids. Germline trimming cut 5 bases from V and 7 bases from J; bases unmatched to any gene: 6. Per the germline V gene, CDR1 is SGHTA and CDR2 is FQGTGA.

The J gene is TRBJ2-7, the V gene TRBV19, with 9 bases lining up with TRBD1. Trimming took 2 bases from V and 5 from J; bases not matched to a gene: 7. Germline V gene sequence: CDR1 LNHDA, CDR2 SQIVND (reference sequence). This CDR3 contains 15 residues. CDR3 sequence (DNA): TGTGCCAGTAGTATACGGGACAGGGTATTCGACGAGCAGTACTTC. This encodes CASSIRDRVFDEQYF.

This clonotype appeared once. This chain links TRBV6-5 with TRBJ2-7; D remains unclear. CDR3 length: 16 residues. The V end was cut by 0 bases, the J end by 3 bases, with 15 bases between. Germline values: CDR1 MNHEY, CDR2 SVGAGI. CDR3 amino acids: CASSYSRNLPYYEQYF. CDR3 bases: TGTGCCAGCAGTTACTCGAGGAATCTCCCTTACTACGAGCAGTACTTC.

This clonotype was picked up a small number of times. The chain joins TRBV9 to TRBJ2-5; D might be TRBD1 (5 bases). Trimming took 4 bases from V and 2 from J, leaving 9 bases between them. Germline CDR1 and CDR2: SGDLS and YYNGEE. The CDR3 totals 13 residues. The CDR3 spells CASSPQGQETQYF. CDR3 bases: TGTGCCAGCAGCCCCCAGGGACAAGAGACCCAGTACTTC.

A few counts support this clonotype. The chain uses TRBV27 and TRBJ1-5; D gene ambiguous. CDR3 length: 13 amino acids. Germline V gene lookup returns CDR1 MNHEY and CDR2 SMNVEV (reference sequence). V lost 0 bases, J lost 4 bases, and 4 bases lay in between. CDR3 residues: CASSLSENQPQHF. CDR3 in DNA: TGTGCCAGCAGTTTATCGGAGAATCAGCCCCAGCATTTT.

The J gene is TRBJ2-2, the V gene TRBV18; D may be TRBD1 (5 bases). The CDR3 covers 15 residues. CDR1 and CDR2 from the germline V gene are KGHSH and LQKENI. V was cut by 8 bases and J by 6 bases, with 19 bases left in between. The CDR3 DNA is TGTGCCAGCCCAAGGACCCAAGGGGCCTCCGGGGAGCTGTTTTTT. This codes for CASPRTQGASGELFF.

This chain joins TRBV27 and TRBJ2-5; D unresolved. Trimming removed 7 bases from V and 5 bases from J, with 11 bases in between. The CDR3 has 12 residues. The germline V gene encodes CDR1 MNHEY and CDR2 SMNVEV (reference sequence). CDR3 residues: CASKGFEETQYF. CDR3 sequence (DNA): TGTGCCAGCAAAGGTTTCGAGGAGACCCAGTACTTC.

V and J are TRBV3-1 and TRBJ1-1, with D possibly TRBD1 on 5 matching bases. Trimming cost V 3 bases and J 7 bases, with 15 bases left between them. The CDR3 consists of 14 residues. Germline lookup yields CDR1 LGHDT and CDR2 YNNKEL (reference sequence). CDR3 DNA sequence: TGTGCCAGCAGCCAGGTCGAGCGGGGCCGTGAAGCTTTCTTT. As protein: CASSQVERGREAFF.

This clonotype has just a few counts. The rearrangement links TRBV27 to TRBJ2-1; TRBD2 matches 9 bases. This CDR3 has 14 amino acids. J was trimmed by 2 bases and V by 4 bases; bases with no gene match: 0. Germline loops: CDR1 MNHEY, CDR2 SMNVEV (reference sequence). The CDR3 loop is CASSSSGAYNEQFF. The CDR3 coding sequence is TGTGCCAGCAGTTCTAGCGGGGCCTACAATGAGCAGTTCTTC.

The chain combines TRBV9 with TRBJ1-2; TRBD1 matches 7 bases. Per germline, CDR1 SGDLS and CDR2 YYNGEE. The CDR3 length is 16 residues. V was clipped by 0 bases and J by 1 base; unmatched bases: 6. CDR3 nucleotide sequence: TGTGCCAGCAGCGTAGGCGGGACAGACTTTAACTATGGCTACACCTTC. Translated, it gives CASSVGGTDFNYGYTF.

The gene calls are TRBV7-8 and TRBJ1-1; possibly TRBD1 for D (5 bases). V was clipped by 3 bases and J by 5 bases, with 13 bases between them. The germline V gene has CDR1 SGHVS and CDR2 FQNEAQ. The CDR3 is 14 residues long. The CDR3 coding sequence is TGTGCCAGCAGCTTGACAGTGAGGGTGACTGAAGCTTTCTTT. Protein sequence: CASSLTVRVTEAFF.

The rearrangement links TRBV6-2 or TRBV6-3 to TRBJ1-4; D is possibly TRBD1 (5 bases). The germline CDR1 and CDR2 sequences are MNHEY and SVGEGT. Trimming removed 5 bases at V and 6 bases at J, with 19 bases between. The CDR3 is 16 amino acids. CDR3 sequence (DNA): TGTGCCAGCAGTCCGGACCCGGGACGGACCGATGAAAAACTGTTTTTT. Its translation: CASSPDPGRTDEKLFF.

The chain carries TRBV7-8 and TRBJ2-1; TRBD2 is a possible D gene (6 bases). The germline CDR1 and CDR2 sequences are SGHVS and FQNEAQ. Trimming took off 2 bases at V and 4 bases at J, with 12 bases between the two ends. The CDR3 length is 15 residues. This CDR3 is CASSLSVSGYNEQFF. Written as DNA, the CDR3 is TGTGCCAGCAGCTTAAGTGTCAGCGGGTACAATGAGCAGTTCTTC.

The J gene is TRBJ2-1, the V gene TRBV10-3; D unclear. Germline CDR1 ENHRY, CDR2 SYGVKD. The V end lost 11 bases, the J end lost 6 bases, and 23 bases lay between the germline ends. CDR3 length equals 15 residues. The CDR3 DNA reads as TGTGCCCCTAAGTGCATGTATAGTCCACCCAATGAGCAGTTCTTC. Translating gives CAPKCMYSPPNEQFF.

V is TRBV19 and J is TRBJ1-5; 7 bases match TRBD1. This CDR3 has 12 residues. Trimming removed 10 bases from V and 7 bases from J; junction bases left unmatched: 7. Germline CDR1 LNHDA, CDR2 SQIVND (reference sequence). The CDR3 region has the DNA TGTGCCACCTCGACAGGGATGCAGCCCCAGCATTTT. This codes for CATSTGMQPQHF.